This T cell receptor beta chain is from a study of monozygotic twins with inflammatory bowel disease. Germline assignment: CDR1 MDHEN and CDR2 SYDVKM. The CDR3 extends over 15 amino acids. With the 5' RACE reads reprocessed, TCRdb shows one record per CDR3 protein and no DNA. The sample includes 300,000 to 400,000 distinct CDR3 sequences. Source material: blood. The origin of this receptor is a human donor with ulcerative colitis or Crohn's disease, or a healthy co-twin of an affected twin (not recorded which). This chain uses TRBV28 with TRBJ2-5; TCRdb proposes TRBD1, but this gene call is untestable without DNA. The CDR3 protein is CASSLTTGGAETQYF.